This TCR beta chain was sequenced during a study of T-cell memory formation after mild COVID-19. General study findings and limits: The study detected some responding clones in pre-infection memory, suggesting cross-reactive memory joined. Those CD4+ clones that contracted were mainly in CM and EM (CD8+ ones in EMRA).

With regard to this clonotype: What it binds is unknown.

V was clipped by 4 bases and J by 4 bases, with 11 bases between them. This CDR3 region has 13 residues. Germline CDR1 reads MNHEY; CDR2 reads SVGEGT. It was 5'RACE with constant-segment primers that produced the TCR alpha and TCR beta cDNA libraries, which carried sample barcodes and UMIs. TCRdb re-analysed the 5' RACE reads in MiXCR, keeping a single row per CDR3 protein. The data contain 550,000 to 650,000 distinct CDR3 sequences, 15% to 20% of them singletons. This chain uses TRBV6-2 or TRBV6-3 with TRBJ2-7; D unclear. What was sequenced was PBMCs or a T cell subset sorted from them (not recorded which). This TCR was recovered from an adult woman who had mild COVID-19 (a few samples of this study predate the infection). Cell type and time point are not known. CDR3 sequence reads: CASSWYIRYEQYF. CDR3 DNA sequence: TGTGCCAGCAGTTGGTACATTCGATACGAGCAGTACTTC.